This TCR beta chain was sequenced for a study of blood T cell repertoires in COVID-19. On the study more broadly: Both acute and convalescent COVID-19 samples were obtained from the United States, Italy and Spain. PBMCs, B-cell-depleted T cells, or T cells were the source of the cDNA or gDNA that made up the material.

V was pared by 5 bases and J by 5 bases, with 16 bases between. This CDR3 has 15 residues. From germline, CDR1 is MDHEN and CDR2 SYDVKM. The authors' processing: Quantification of nucleated cells was approximated via reference gene primer amplification. The method was immunoSEQ multiplex PCR; TCRdb's version includes in-frame clones alone and lacks a portion of them. For V, J and clone size, that table is used; D and trimming come from the DNA. The sample gives 93,000 or so clones, nearly 85% of which show up once; 10% to 15% is in the top ten. Sequencing input: peripheral blood. The chain joins TRBV28 to TRBJ1-5, with D perhaps matching TRBD1 (6 bases). The TCR sequence derives from a human donor in a cohort sampled during active or convalescent COVID-19. CDR3 loop: CASSQGRASHQPQHF. The CDR3 DNA reads TGTGCCAGCAGTCAGGGGCGGGCGTCTCATCAGCCCCAGCATTTT.